This T cell receptor (beta chain) was found in a study of CD8+CD57+ T cells in acquired aplastic anemia. Inclusive of both ends, the CDR3 amounts to 13 amino acids. CDR1 SGHTA and CDR2 FQGNSA come from the germline V gene. The authors sequenced patients whose flow cytometry had shown CD8+CD57+ cell expansion. Genomic DNA was employed as the template in profiling TCR beta VDJ and CDR3. TCRdb called the reads again in MiXCR, with one record for every CDR3 protein. The table shows hundreds of thousands of distinct CDR3 sequences, with 70% to 85% occurring only once. Findings and limits, study-wide: CD8+ Simpson's diversity showed no significant patient-control difference.

In regard to this clonotype: Its matching antigen is unknown. The conserved phenylalanine or tryptophan is not found at the CDR3 terminus, so this likely reflects a read error. The DNA is omitted, as the CDR3 cannot be located on it reliably, and the CDR3 follows TCRdb's listing.

The chain employs TRBV7-2 and TRBJ1-2. This TCR was sampled from a human donor with aplastic anemia. Material: sorted CD4+, CD8+, or CD8+CD57+ T cells (not recorded which) from PBMCs. CDR3 loop: CASSLAGGPDTKY.